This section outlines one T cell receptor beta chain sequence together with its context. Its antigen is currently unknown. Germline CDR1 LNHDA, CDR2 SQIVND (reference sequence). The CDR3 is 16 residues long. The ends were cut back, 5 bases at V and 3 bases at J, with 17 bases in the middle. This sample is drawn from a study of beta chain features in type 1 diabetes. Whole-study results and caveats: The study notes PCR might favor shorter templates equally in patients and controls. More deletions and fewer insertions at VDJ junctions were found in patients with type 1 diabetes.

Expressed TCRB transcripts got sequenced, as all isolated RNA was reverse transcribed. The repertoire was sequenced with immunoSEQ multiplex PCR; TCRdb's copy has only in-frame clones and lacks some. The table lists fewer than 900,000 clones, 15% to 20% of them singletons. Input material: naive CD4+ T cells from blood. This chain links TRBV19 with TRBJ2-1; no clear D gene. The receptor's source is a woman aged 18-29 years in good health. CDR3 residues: CASSDVGQLRYNEQFF. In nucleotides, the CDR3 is TGTGCCAGTAGTGACGTAGGCCAGCTTCGCTACAATGAGCAGTTCTTC.